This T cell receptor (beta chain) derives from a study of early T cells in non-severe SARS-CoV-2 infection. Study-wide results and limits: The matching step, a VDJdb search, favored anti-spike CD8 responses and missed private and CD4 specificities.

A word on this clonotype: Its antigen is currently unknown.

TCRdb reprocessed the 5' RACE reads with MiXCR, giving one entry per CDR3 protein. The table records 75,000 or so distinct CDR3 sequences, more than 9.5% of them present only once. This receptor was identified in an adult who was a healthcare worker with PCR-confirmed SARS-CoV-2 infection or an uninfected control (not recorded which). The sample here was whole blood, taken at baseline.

The CDR3 loop reads CASSLGVLAGTDTQYF. Written as DNA, the CDR3 is TGTGCCAGCAGCTTGGGGGTTCTAGCGGGGACAGATACGCAGTATTTT. The V and J genes are TRBV5-4 and TRBJ2-3; 9 nucleotides agree with TRBD2. The ends lost 0 bases at V and 3 bases at J; junction bases unmatched: 5. From germline, CDR1 is SGHNT and CDR2 YYREEE (reference sequence). The CDR3 covers 16 residues.